Presented here are 30 T cell receptor beta chains from one specimen sequenced in a study of blood T cell repertoires in COVID-19. Sequenced by immunoSEQ multiplex PCR; TCRdb stores in-frame clones only, minus some. Here the sample spans about 140,000 clones, roughly 90% being singletons. Sequencing input: peripheral blood. Every receptor here comes from a human donor with COVID-19, enrolled during active disease. The donor label of this sample is uncertain.

The V and J genes are TRBV10-3 and TRBJ2-3, with D possibly matching TRBD1 (5 bases). Trimming took 2 bases from V and 0 from J, leaving 12 bases between them. CDR1 is ENHRY and CDR2 is SYGVKD in the germline V gene. The CDR3 has 16 residues. The CDR3 spells CAISEPKGVSTDTQYF. In DNA form, the CDR3 reads TGTGCCATCAGTGAGCCGAAAGGGGTAAGCACAGATACGCAGTATTTT.

The chain uses TRBV2 and TRBJ2-7; D may be TRBD1 (6 bases). Germline CDR1 and CDR2: SNHLY and FYNNEI. The CDR3 loop spans 14 amino acids. The V and J ends lost 4 bases and 3 bases respectively, with 13 bases between them. CDR3 sequence (DNA): TGTGCCAGCAGTGCGCAGGGGTTCAACTACGAGCAGTACTTC. Protein product: CASSAQGFNYEQYF.

The chain couples TRBV19 to TRBJ1-2, with a possible D match to TRBD1 (6 bases). CDR1 and CDR2 (germline): LNHDA, SQIVND (reference sequence). Between the trimmed V and J ends, which lost 4 bases and 4 bases, there was a span of 13 bases. The CDR3 is 14 residues long. This CDR3 is CASSKPSQGYGYTF. CDR3 sequence (DNA): TGTGCCAGTAGTAAACCCTCACAGGGCTATGGCTACACCTTC.

The rearrangement links TRBV5-1 to TRBJ1-1; the match to TRBD1 covers 8 bases. The V segment lost 4 bases and the J segment 7 bases; nucleotides outside the gene matches: 9. Germline V gene sequence: CDR1 SGHRS, CDR2 YFSETQ. This CDR3 is 14 amino acids long. The CDR3 DNA follows: TGCGCCAGCAGCCAAGGGACAGGCTTTCTTGAAGCTTTCTTT. It encodes CASSQGTGFLEAFF.

The chain couples TRBV24-1 to TRBJ2-5; no firm D call. V lost 2 bases, J lost 3 bases, and 6 bases lay in between. CDR1 and CDR2 (germline): KGHDR, SFDVKD. This CDR3 is built from 13 residues. CDR3 protein: CATSDSNKETQYF. In nucleotides, the CDR3 is TGTGCCACCAGTGATTCGAACAAAGAGACCCAGTACTTC.

Here the CDR3 DNA reads TGTGCCAGCAGTTTACTATCCGGGGGGAGTTTCTACGACGAGCAGTACTTC. The encoded protein is CASSLLSGGSFYDEQYF. V is TRBV28 and J is TRBJ2-7; 7 bases are a match to TRBD2. The V gene end was trimmed by 2 bases and the J gene end by 5 bases; junction bases not matched to a gene: 15. This CDR3 comprises 17 residues. Germline lookup yields CDR1 MDHEN and CDR2 SYDVKM.

V is TRBV5-4 and J is TRBJ2-2; the match to TRBD2 covers 7 bases. The V and J ends lost 3 bases and 5 bases, in that order; junction bases with no gene match: 4. Germline values: CDR1 SGHNT, CDR2 YYREEE (reference sequence). There are 14 residues in the CDR3. CDR3 nucleotide sequence: TGTGCCAGCAGCTGGGGGGGAAGGACCGGGGAGCTGTTTTTT. This codes for CASSWGGRTGELFF.

This CDR3 reads CASSEIQGVPLGEQFF. CDR3 in DNA: TGTGCCAGCAGTGAGATACAGGGGGTGCCCTTGGGTGAGCAGTTCTTC. V usage is TRBV2 and J usage is TRBJ2-1; 8 nucleotides agree with TRBD1. The CDR3 covers 16 residues. The J segment lost 9 bases and the V segment lost 3 bases, leaving 13 bases of the junction unmatched. Per germline, CDR1 SNHLY and CDR2 FYNNEI.

The chain recombines TRBV19 with TRBJ1-1; possibly TRBD1 for D (6 bases). The CDR3 spans 13 residues. V was shortened by 11 bases and J by 4 bases, with 17 bases between the two germline ends. Germline V gene sequence: CDR1 LNHDA, CDR2 SQIVND (reference sequence). CDR3 amino acids: CAVDSLISTEAFF. The CDR3 DNA sequence: TGTGCCGTGGACAGTCTAATCAGCACTGAAGCTTTCTTT.

The chain joins TRBV5-8 to TRBJ1-1; D remains ambiguous. Deletions cut 0 bases from V and 7 bases from J, with 19 bases between. The CDR3 runs 16 residues. CDR1 is SGHTS and CDR2 is YDEGEE in the germline V gene. The CDR3, as DNA: TGTGCCAGCAGCTTGGAATCCACAGCAGAACGTGTTGAAGCTTTCTTT. Translation: CASSLESTAERVEAFF.

Concerning this clone: Other nucleotide sequences from this sample produce the same CDR3. V usage is TRBV27 and J usage is TRBJ1-2, with D possibly matching TRBD1 (6 bases). CDR1 and CDR2 (germline): MNHEY, SMNVEV (reference sequence). The CDR3 covers 13 residues. Trimming shortened V by 3 bases and J by 6 bases, and 11 bases separated the two germline ends. The CDR3 protein is CASSFRGGNGYTF. CDR3 nucleotides: TGTGCCAGCAGTTTTAGAGGGGGTAATGGCTACACCTTC.

The rearrangement links TRBV11-1 to TRBJ1-5; tentative D call: TRBD1 (6 bases). Trimming left V 1 base short and J 7 bases short, with 8 bases between. This CDR3 is 13 amino acids long. Germline CDR1 is SGHAT and CDR2 is FQDESV (reference sequence). The CDR3 region is CASSLGGQQPQHF. CDR3 coding DNA: TGTGCCAGCAGCTTAGGGGGGCAACAGCCCCAGCATTTT.

This rearrangement joins TRBV18 to TRBJ2-5, with 10 bases fitting TRBD1. Trimming removed 2 bases from V and 5 bases from J; junction bases left unmatched: 17. Looked up from germline, CDR1 is KGHSH and CDR2 is LQKENI. This CDR3 comprises 19 residues. The CDR3 DNA is TGTGCCAGCTCACCATGGGCAGGGACAGGGGCCCAACTCATCGAGACCCAGTACTTC. It codes for CASSPWAGTGAQLIETQYF.

The table lists this clone with a count of one. The chain links TRBV5-1 to TRBJ1-5; no clear D gene. The length of the CDR3 is 15 residues. Germline CDR1 SGHRS, CDR2 YFSETQ. Trimming took off 5 bases at V and 5 bases at J, with 17 bases between the two ends. The CDR3 DNA reads TGCGCCAGCAGTGTATCCCCCTCTAGAGATCAGCCCCAGCATTTT. It is translated as CASSVSPSRDQPQHF. The full variable domain, in which reference TRBV5-1 and TRBJ1-5 provide the parts outside the CDR3, is KAGVTQTPRYLIKTRGQQVTLSCSPISGHRSVSWYQQTPGQGLQFLFEYFSETQRNKGNFPGRFSGRQFSNSRSEMNVSTLELGDSALYLCASSVSPSRDQPQHFGDGTRLSIL.

The chain links TRBV29-1 to TRBJ2-5; D is undetermined. This CDR3 has 12 amino acids. The germline gives CDR1 SQVTM, CDR2 ANQGSEA. The V and J ends lost 5 bases and 1 base respectively, with 8 bases between them. As DNA, the CDR3 is TGCAGCGTTCAACTGCTCCAAGAGACCCAGTACTTC. As protein: CSVQLLQETQYF.

This rearrangement joins TRBV7-3 to TRBJ2-3, with 15 bases that match TRBD2. In germline, CDR1 is SGHTA, CDR2 FQGTGA. V trimming: 5 bases; J trimming: 2 bases; junction bases outside the gene matches: 5. The CDR3 has 17 residues. The chain's CDR3 is CASSGLAGGRATDTQYF. The CDR3 region has the DNA TGTGCCAGCAGCGGACTAGCGGGGGGGCGCGCCACAGATACGCAGTATTTT. Variable domain in full (rest from reference TRBV7-3 and TRBJ2-3): GAGVSQTPSNKVTEKGKYVELRCDPISGHTALYWYRQSLGQGPEFLIYFQGTGAADDSGLPNDRFFAVRPEGSVSTLKIQRTERGDSAVYLCASSGLAGGRATDTQYFGPGTRLTVL.

This chain uses TRBV19 with TRBJ1-5; D is ambiguous. Germline V gives CDR1 LNHDA, CDR2 SQIVND (reference sequence). This CDR3 has 14 amino acids. Deletions cut 5 bases from V and 5 bases from J, with 13 bases between. The CDR3 loop reads CASSETVGDQPQHF. CDR3 DNA sequence: TGTGCCAGTAGTGAAACAGTAGGCGATCAGCCCCAGCATTTT.

The genes are TRBV15 and TRBJ1-1; 9 bases fit TRBD1. The CDR3 covers 14 residues. Germline CDR1 and CDR2: LNHNV and YYDKDF (reference sequence). The V segment lost 7 bases and the J segment 6 bases; nucleotides outside the gene matches: 9. The CDR3 protein is CATNKGQGDSEAFF. The CDR3 DNA sequence: TGTGCCACCAACAAGGGACAGGGTGATTCTGAAGCTTTCTTT.

Regarding this clone: The junction departs from germline at one end; a sequencing error may be responsible. CDR3 amino acids: CASSQDLWSWDSLF. In nucleotides, the CDR3 is TGCGCCAGCAGCCAAGATCTTTGGTCTTGGGACAGCCTTTTT. The V and J genes are TRBV4-1 and TRBJ1-1, with 7 bases matching TRBD1. The CDR3 sequence is 14 residues long. The germline gives CDR1 MGHRA, CDR2 YSYEKL.

This chain joins TRBV2 and TRBJ1-2, with D possibly matching TRBD1 (5 bases). V was pared by 6 bases and J by 3 bases, with 14 bases between. The CDR3 loop spans 14 amino acids. The germline V gene encodes CDR1 SNHLY and CDR2 FYNNEI. The CDR3 DNA reads TGTGCCAGCAGATCACGCGGGGGTGACTATGGCTACACCTTC. Translated: CASRSRGGDYGYTF.

The gene calls are TRBV14 and TRBJ1-3, with 9 bases matching TRBD1. The V and J ends lost 4 bases and 0 bases, in that order; junction bases with no gene match: 22. Germline V gene sequence: CDR1 SGHDN, CDR2 FVKESK. The CDR3 has 22 residues. CDR3 DNA: TGTGCCAGCAGCCCTCCGGGGCTCAGGACAGGGGATCGCGGGGGCTCTGGAAACACCATATATTTT. Its translation is CASSPPGLRTGDRGGSGNTIYF.

Comment on this clone: This CDR3 is also generated by other DNA sequences in the sample. V gene TRBV6-1 combines with J gene TRBJ1-2, with unresolved D. Germline V gives CDR1 MNHNS, CDR2 SASEGT. The length of the CDR3 is 12 residues. V lost 2 bases and J 3 bases, leaving 4 bases between the germline ends. The CDR3 here is CASSELDYGYTF. The CDR3 bases are TGTGCCAGCAGTGAACTAGACTATGGCTACACCTTC.

In DNA, the CDR3 is TGCGCCAGCAGCCTCCACGGGGGAGGCGAGCAGTACTTC. Encoded protein: CASSLHGGGEQYF. The rearrangement joins TRBV5-1 to TRBJ2-7, with D possibly matching TRBD2 (6 bases). Trimming left V 4 bases short and J 6 bases short, with 14 bases between. Germline values: CDR1 SGHRS, CDR2 YFSETQ. This CDR3 is built from 13 residues.

This chain connects TRBV10-3 to TRBJ1-1; D remains ambiguous. CDR1 is ENHRY and CDR2 is SYGVKD in the germline V gene. V lost 6 bases and J 0 bases, leaving 11 bases between the germline ends. This CDR3 has 14 amino acids. CDR3 nucleotide sequence: TGTGCCATCAGAACCGGGTCCTTGAACACTGAAGCTTTCTTT. It translates to CAIRTGSLNTEAFF.

This clone was detected a few times. The gene calls are TRBV19 and TRBJ1-1; 9 nucleotides agree with TRBD1. The CDR3 contains 14 residues. Unmatched junction bases numbered 6, after V lost 5 bases and J lost 5 bases. In germline, CDR1 is LNHDA, CDR2 SQIVND (reference sequence). The CDR3 reads CASSLRDRETEAFF. CDR3 nucleotides: TGTGCCAGTAGTCTACGGGACAGGGAAACTGAAGCTTTCTTT.

The J gene is TRBJ2-6, the V gene TRBV5-1; 7 nucleotides agree with TRBD1. There are 15 residues in the CDR3. V shed 1 base, J shed 3 bases, and the junction held 1 base outside the gene matches. Looked up from germline, CDR1 is SGHRS and CDR2 is YFSETQ. CDR3 amino acids: CASSLTGVGANVLTF. The CDR3 DNA reads TGCGCCAGCAGCTTGACAGGGGTTGGGGCCAACGTCCTGACTTTC.

The chain recombines TRBV29-1 with TRBJ2-1; the match to TRBD2 covers 8 bases. Germline V gives CDR1 SQVTM, CDR2 ANQGSEA. The V and J ends lost 4 bases and 4 bases, in that order; junction bases with no gene match: 9. This CDR3 contains 15 residues. The CDR3 loop reads CSVGSSGTRYNEQFF. In nucleotides, the CDR3 is TGCAGCGTTGGATCCTCCGGGACTAGATACAATGAGCAGTTCTTC.

This chain joins TRBV6-1 and TRBJ2-6; 9 bases match TRBD1. V lost 3 bases, J lost 3 bases, and 6 bases stayed unmatched. The CDR3 runs to 17 residues. Looked up from germline, CDR1 is MNHNS and CDR2 is SASEGT. The CDR3 here is CASSEDRGVVGANVLTF. DNA of the CDR3: TGTGCCAGCAGTGAGGACAGGGGTGTCGTTGGGGCCAACGTCCTGACTTTC.

The chain links TRBV4-2 to TRBJ2-7; D perhaps matches TRBD2 (6 bases). CDR1 LGHNA and CDR2 YNFKEQ come from the germline V gene. CDR3 length equals 19 residues. The V end lost 0 bases, the J end lost 2 bases, and 23 bases lay between the germline ends. The CDR3 here is CASSQEYALWGEVAYEQYF. The CDR3 DNA is TGTGCCAGCAGCCAAGAGTACGCTCTTTGGGGGGAGGTAGCCTACGAGCAGTACTTC.

The V call is TRBV10-3, the J call TRBJ2-7; D call uncertain. Germline V gene lookup returns CDR1 ENHRY and CDR2 SYGVKD. V lost 0 bases to trimming and J lost 6 bases, with 15 bases between them. The CDR3 extends over 15 amino acids. The CDR3 nucleotides read TGTGCCATCAGTGAGTCCCAGGCACCTCGCCCCGAGCAGTACTTC. This gives the protein CAISESQAPRPEQYF.